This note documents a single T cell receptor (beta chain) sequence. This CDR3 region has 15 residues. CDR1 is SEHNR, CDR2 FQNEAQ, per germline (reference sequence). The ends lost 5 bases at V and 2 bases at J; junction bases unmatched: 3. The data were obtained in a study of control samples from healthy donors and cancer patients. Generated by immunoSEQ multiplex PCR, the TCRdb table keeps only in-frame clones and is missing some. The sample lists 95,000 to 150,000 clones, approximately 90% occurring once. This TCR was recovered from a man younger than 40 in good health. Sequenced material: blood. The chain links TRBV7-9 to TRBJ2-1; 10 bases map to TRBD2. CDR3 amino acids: CASSPGTSAYNEQFF. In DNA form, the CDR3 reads TGTGCCAGCAGCCCCGGGACTAGCGCCTACAATGAGCAGTTCTTC. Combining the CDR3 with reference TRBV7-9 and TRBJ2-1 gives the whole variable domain DTGVSQNPRHKITKRGQNVTFRCDPISEHNRLYWYRQTLGQGPEFLTYFQNEAQLEKSRLLSDRFSAERPKGSFSTLEIQRTEQGDSAMYLCASSPGTSAYNEQFFGPGTRLTVL.